A selection of T cell receptor beta chains follows, all from one sample in a study of T cells in localized non-small cell lung cancer. The protocol was immunoSEQ multiplex PCR, while the TCRdb copy is restricted to in-frame clones and leaves out a portion. The sample holds about 35,000 clones, approximately 90% seen once. Sequenced here: peripheral blood mononuclear cells, sampled before any cancer treatment. Receptors originate from a female donor aged 60 or older with stage II lung adenocarcinoma. CDR3s include the opening cysteine and the closing phenylalanine or tryptophan. D genes are given only for firm matches.

d_call: TRBD1; v_call: TRBV18; j_call: TRBJ1-1; cdr3_aa: CASSPVTGGAFF
d_call: -; v_call: TRBV28; j_call: TRBJ1-2; cdr3_aa: CASTMTQGDYGYTF
d_call: -; v_call: TRBV7-2; j_call: TRBJ2-2; cdr3_aa: CASSLGAGELFF
d_call: -; v_call: TRBV28; j_call: TRBJ1-5; cdr3_aa: CASSLFSGGQPQHF
d_call: -; v_call: TRBV19; j_call: TRBJ2-3; cdr3_aa: CASSQGGQSYTQYF
d_call: -; v_call: TRBV15; j_call: TRBJ2-5; cdr3_aa: CATSRDTRETQYF
d_call: TRBD1; v_call: TRBV6-5; j_call: TRBJ1-6; cdr3_aa: CASTKSGTGNSPLHF
d_call: -; v_call: TRBV7-9; j_call: TRBJ2-1; cdr3_aa: CASSGGRSSYNEQFF
d_call: TRBD1; v_call: TRBV14; j_call: TRBJ1-1; cdr3_aa: CASSQTGQAIEAFF
d_call: -; v_call: TRBV15; j_call: TRBJ2-6; cdr3_aa: CATGSGPSSGANVLTF
d_call: -; v_call: TRBV5-1; j_call: TRBJ2-7; cdr3_aa: CASSLDGTYEQYF
d_call: -; v_call: TRBV11-3; j_call: TRBJ2-5; cdr3_aa: CASSPGGVGNQETQYF
d_call: -; v_call: TRBV28; j_call: TRBJ2-7; cdr3_aa: CASSNRGPFEQYF
d_call: TRBD1; v_call: TRBV28; j_call: TRBJ1-5; cdr3_aa: CASSPDRGYNQPQHF
d_call: -; v_call: TRBV7-9; j_call: TRBJ2-7; cdr3_aa: CASSPSYEQYF
d_call: TRBD2; v_call: TRBV5-1; j_call: TRBJ2-5; cdr3_aa: CASSPQRAGSLGETQYF
d_call: -; v_call: TRBV11-2; j_call: TRBJ2-5; cdr3_aa: CASSLEGVGETQYF
d_call: -; v_call: TRBV30; j_call: TRBJ1-2; cdr3_aa: CAWRARGREFYTF
d_call: -; v_call: TRBV7-2; j_call: TRBJ2-7; cdr3_aa: CASSLEANSYEQYF
d_call: -; v_call: TRBV6-1; j_call: TRBJ2-5; cdr3_aa: CASSIHLQETQYF
d_call: -; v_call: TRBV9; j_call: TRBJ1-1; cdr3_aa: CASSGRGRDSGEAFF
d_call: -; v_call: TRBV11-1; j_call: TRBJ2-1; cdr3_aa: CASRGTYSEQFF
d_call: -; v_call: TRBV19; j_call: TRBJ1-1; cdr3_aa: CASSISPRESEAFF
d_call: -; v_call: TRBV7-2; j_call: TRBJ2-5; cdr3_aa: CASSLAQETQYF
d_call: -; v_call: TRBV14; j_call: TRBJ1-1; cdr3_aa: CASSQEYRSLETEAFF
d_call: -; v_call: TRBV11-2; j_call: TRBJ2-5; cdr3_aa: CASAWGSQETQYF
d_call: -; v_call: TRBV20-1; j_call: TRBJ2-3; cdr3_aa: CSASDSKTQYF
d_call: -; v_call: TRBV19; j_call: TRBJ2-1; cdr3_aa: CASSTLMNEQFF
d_call: -; v_call: TRBV27; j_call: TRBJ1-2; cdr3_aa: CASSLWPGYGYTF
d_call: -; v_call: TRBV11-2; j_call: TRBJ2-3; cdr3_aa: CASSLGAHGTDTQYF
d_call: -; v_call: TRBV7-2; j_call: TRBJ2-7; cdr3_aa: CASSPARASLEQYF
d_call: -; v_call: TRBV18; j_call: TRBJ1-1; cdr3_aa: CASSPLDRMNTEAFF
d_call: -; v_call: TRBV11-2; j_call: TRBJ2-5; cdr3_aa: CASSFTGTWGNYF
d_call: -; v_call: TRBV18; j_call: TRBJ2-5; cdr3_aa: CASSPDRGRETQYF
d_call: -; v_call: TRBV4-1; j_call: TRBJ1-3; cdr3_aa: CASSQVRTASGGNTIYF